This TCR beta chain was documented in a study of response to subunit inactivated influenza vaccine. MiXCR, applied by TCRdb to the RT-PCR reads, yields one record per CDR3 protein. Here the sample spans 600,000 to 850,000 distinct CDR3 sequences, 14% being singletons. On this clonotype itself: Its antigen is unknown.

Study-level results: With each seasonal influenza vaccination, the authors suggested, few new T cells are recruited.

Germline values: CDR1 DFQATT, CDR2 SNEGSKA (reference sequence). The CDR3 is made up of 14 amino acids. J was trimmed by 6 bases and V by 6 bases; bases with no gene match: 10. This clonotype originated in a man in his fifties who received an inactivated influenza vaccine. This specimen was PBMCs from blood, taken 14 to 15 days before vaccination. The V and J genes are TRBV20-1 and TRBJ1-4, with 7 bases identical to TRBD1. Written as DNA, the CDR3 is TGCAGTGCCCTACGACAGGGTCTAGATGAAAAACTGTTTTTT. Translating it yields CSALRQGLDEKLFF.